A selection of T cell receptor beta chains follows, all from one sample in a study of early T cells in non-severe SARS-CoV-2 infection. TCRdb re-derived calls from the 5' RACE reads in MiXCR, one entry per CDR3 protein. The sample carries around 78,000 distinct CDR3 sequences, roughly a tenth recorded once. The source was whole blood, collected at baseline. These receptors originate from an adult who was a healthcare worker with PCR-confirmed SARS-CoV-2 infection or an uninfected control (not recorded which). CDR3s include the opening cysteine and the closing phenylalanine or tryptophan. D genes are given only for firm matches. Part of the rows lack a size; the others show once, few, many or a class for expanded clones.

TRBJ1-3	.	.	TRBV10-3	TGTGCCGTTCTCGGGGGCCCAACAAGCTCTGGAAACACCATATATTTT	CAVLGGPTSSGNTIYF
TRBJ1-2	many	.	TRBV2	TGTGCCAGCAGTGAAGACAGCTATGGCTACACCTTC	CASSEDSYGYTF
TRBJ2-4	few	.	TRBV27	TGTGCCAGCAGGGAGATACGCCCTTTAGCCAAAAACATTCAGTACTTC	CASREIRPLAKNIQYF
TRBJ2-3	few	TRBD2	TRBV15	TGTGCCACCAGCAGAGACTCCGGGACTAGAACCTCCACAGATACGCAGTATTTT	CATSRDSGTRTSTDTQYF
TRBJ2-3	many	TRBD2	TRBV5-1	TGCGCCAGCAGCTTGGTGGCGGGGGTCCGCACAGATACGCAGTATTTT	CASSLVAGVRTDTQYF
TRBJ1-4	.	TRBD1	TRBV20-1	TGCAGTGCTCACAGGGGAAAGGATGAAAAACTGTTTTTT	CSAHRGKDEKLFF
TRBJ2-3	many	.	TRBV25-1	TGTGCCAGCAGTGAATTCGGAGCGGCCTACACAGATACGCAGTATTTT	CASSEFGAAYTDTQYF
TRBJ2-7	once	.	TRBV29-1	TGCAGCGTTGACGCAGGGTACGACGAGCAGTACTTC	CSVDAGYDEQYF
TRBJ2-5	many	TRBD2	TRBV4-2	TGTGCCAGCAGCCAAGCTTCCCCAGGACGGGGGGGAACCCAGTACTTC	CASSQASPGRGGTQYF
TRBJ1-2	few	TRBD1	TRBV29-1	TGCAGCGTTGGACCCAGGGGGCGGGGCAACTATGGCTACACCTTC	CSVGPRGRGNYGYTF
TRBJ1-2	.	.	TRBV3-1	TGTGCCAGCAGCCAAGGCCTGACACTTCTAGGCTATGGCTACACCTTC	CASSQGLTLLGYGYTF
TRBJ1-4	few	TRBD1	TRBV7-2	TGTGCCAGCAGCCGAGCGTGGGGACAGGGATCAGAAAAACTGTTTTTT	CASSRAWGQGSEKLFF
TRBJ2-7	.	TRBD2	TRBV4-1	TGCGCCAGCAGCCAGAGCGGGGCTAGCTCCTACGAGCAGTACTTC	CASSQSGASSYEQYF
TRBJ1-1	.	TRBD1	TRBV12-3/TRBV12-4	TGTGCCAGCAGGACGGGACAGGGGAACACTGAAGCTTTCTTT	CASRTGQGNTEAFF
TRBJ1-5	few	TRBD1	TRBV20-1	TGCAGTGCTAGCGGGGGACAGGGGGCCCACAATCAGCCCCAGCATTTT	CSASGGQGAHNQPQHF
TRBJ1-3	many	.	TRBV18	TGTGCCAGCTCACCCACTAAGGACATCTCTGGAAACACCATATATTTT	CASSPTKDISGNTIYF
TRBJ2-5	many	TRBD2	TRBV5-1	TGCGCCAGCAGCTTGGGGCCTAGCGGGTACCAAGAGACCCAGTACTTC	CASSLGPSGYQETQYF
TRBJ1-2	many	.	TRBV5-5	TGTGCCAGCAGCTTGAGGGCCCGAGACTATGGCTACACCTTC	CASSLRARDYGYTF
TRBJ2-1	few	.	TRBV29-1	TGCAGCGTTGTCACATACAATGAGCAGTTCTTC	CSVVTYNEQFF
TRBJ1-6	many	.	TRBV19	TGTGCTGCGGCGGAGAGTACTGGTTCACCCCTCCACTTT	CAAAESTGSPLHF
TRBJ1-5	.	.	TRBV6-6	TGTGCCAGCAGTCCCAGACAGGTTAGCAATCAGCCCCAGCATTTT	CASSPRQVSNQPQHF
TRBJ1-1	.	.	TRBV9	TGTGCCAGCAGCGTCAACGTCCAGGATAACGCTGAAGCTTTCTTT	CASSVNVQDNAEAFF
TRBJ2-7	few	TRBD2	TRBV10-3	TGTGCCATCAGTGCCCTAGCGGGAACCTACGAGCAGTACTTC	CAISALAGTYEQYF
TRBJ2-5	medium-sized	TRBD1	TRBV3-1	TGTGCCAGCAGCCGCCTGGGGACAGGTCAAGCGGAGACCCAGTACTTC	CASSRLGTGQAETQYF
TRBJ2-1	many	.	TRBV12-3/TRBV12-4	TGTGCCAGCAGTCGACAGACAGGGAGGGTTGGGGTTGAGCAGTTCTTC	CASSRQTGRVGVEQFF
TRBJ2-7	.	.	TRBV14	TGTGCCAGCAGCGAAAACTCCTACGAGCAGTACTTC	CASSENSYEQYF
TRBJ1-2	.	TRBD1	TRBV7-9	TGTGCCAGCACCGCGCGGGCAGGGGGCAACTATGGCTACACCTTC	CASTARAGGNYGYTF